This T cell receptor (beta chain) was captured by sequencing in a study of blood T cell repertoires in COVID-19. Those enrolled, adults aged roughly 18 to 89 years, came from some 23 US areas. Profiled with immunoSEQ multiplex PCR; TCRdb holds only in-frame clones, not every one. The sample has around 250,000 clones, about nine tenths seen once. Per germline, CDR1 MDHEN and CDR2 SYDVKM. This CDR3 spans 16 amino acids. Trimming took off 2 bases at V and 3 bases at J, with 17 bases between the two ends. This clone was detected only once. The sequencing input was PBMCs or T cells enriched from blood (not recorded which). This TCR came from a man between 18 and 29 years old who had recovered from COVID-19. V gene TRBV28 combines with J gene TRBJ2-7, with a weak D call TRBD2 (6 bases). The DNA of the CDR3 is TGTGCCAGCAGTTTACCCACTAGCTCGACGATCTACGAGCAGTACTTC. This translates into CASSLPTSSTIYEQYF. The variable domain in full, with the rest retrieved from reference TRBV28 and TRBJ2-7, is DVKVTQSSRYLVKRTGEKVFLECVQDMDHENMFWYRQDPGLGLRLIYFSYDVKMKEKGDIPEGYSVSREKKERFSLILESASTNQTSMYLCASSLPTSSTIYEQYFGPGTRLTVT.